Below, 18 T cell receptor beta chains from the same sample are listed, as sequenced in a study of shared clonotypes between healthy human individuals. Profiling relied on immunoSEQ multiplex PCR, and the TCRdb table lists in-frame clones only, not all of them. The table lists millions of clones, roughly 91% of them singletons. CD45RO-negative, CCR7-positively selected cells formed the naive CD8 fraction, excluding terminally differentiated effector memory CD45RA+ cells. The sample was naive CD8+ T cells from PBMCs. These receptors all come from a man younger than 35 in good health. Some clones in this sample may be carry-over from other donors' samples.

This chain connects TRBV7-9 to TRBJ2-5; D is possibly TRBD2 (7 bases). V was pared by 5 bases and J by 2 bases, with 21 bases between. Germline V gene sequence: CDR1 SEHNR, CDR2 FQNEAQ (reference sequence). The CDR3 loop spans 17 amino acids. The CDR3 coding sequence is TGTGCCAGCAGCCTGGGGGCGGCTAGCGGTCGGCAAGAGACCCAGTACTTC. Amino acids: CASSLGAASGRQETQYF.

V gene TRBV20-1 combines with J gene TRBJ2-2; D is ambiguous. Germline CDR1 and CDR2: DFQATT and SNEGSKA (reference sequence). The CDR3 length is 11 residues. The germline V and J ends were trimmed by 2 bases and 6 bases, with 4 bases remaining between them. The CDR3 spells CSARSAGELFF. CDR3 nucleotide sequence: TGCAGTGCTAGAAGCGCCGGGGAGCTGTTTTTT.

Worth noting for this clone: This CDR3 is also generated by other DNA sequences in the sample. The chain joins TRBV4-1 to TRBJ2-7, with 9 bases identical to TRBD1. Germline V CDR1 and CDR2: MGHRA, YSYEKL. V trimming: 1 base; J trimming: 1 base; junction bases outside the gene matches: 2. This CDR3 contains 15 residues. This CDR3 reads CASSQVDRGSYEQYF. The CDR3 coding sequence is TGCGCCAGCAGCCAAGTGGACAGGGGATCCTACGAGCAGTACTTC.

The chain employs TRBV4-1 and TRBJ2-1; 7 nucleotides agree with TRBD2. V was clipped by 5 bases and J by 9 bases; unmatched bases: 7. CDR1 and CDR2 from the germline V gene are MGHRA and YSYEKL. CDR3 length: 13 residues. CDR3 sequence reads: CASSAGRSGEQFF. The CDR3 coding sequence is TGCGCCAGCAGCGCCGGGAGGAGCGGTGAGCAGTTCTTC.

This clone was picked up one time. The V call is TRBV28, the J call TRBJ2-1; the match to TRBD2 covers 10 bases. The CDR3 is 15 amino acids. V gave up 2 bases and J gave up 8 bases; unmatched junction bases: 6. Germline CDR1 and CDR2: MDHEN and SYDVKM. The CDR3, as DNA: TGTGCCAGCAGTTTACTAGCGGGAGAGGTCCATGAGCAGTTCTTC. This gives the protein CASSLLAGEVHEQFF. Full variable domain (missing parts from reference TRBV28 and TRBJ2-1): DVKVTQSSRYLVKRTGEKVFLECVQDMDHENMFWYRQDPGLGLRLIYFSYDVKMKEKGDIPEGYSVSREKKERFSLILESASTNQTSMYLCASSLLAGEVHEQFFGPGTRLTVL.

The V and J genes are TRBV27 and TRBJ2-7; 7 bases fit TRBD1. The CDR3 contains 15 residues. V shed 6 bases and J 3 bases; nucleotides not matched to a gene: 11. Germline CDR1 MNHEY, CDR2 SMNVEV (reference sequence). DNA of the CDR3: TGTGCCAGCAGGCCAACAGGGGCAGTTAACTACGAGCAGTACTTC. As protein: CASRPTGAVNYEQYF.

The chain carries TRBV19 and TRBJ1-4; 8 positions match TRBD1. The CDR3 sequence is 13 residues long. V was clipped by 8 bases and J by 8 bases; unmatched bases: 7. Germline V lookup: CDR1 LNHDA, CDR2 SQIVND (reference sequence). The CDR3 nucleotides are TGTGCCAGTCGTCCAGGGGGCGAAGAAAAACTGTTTTTT. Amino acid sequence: CASRPGGEEKLFF.

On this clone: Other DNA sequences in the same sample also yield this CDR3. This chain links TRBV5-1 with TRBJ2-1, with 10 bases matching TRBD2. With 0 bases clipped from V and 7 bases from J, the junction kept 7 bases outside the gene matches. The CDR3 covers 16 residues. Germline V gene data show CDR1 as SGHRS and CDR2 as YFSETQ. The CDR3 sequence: CASSLGLAGVYNEQFF. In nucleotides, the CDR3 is TGCGCCAGCAGCTTGGGGCTAGCGGGAGTTTATAATGAGCAGTTCTTC.

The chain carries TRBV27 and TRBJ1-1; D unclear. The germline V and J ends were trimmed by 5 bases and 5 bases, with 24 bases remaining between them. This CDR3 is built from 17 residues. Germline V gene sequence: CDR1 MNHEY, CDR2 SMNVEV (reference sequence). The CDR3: CASSPGVPLGIETEAFF. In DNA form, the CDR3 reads TGTGCCAGCAGTCCAGGCGTCCCGCTGGGGATTGAAACTGAAGCTTTCTTT.

The DNA for the CDR3 is TGTGCCAGCAGTGAAGTAGGATCGTTCAATGAGCAGTTCTTC. Residues: CASSEVGSFNEQFF. The J gene is TRBJ2-1, the V gene TRBV25-1, with D unclear. This CDR3 comprises 14 residues. Trimming took 2 bases from V and 6 from J, leaving 11 bases between them. Germline V gene lookup returns CDR1 MGHDK and CDR2 SYGVNS.

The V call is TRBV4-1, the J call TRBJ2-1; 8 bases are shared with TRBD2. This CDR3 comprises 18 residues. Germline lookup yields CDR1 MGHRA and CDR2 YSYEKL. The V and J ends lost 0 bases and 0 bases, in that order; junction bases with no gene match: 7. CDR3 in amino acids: CASSQEVPGRASYNEQFF. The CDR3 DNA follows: TGCGCCAGCAGCCAAGAGGTTCCCGGGAGGGCCTCCTACAATGAGCAGTTCTTC.

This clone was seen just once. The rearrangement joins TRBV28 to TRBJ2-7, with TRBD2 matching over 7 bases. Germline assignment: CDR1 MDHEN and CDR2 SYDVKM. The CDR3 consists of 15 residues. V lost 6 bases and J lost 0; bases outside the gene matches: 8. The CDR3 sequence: CASRGGATFSYEQYF. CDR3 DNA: TGTGCCAGCAGGGGAGGGGCCACGTTCTCCTACGAGCAGTACTTC.

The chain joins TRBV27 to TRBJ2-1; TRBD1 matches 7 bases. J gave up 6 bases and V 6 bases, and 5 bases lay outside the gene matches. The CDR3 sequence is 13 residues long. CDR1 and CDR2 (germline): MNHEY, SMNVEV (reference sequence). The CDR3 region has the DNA TGTGCCAGCAGCTCGACAGGGACCAATGAGCAGTTCTTC. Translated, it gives CASSSTGTNEQFF.

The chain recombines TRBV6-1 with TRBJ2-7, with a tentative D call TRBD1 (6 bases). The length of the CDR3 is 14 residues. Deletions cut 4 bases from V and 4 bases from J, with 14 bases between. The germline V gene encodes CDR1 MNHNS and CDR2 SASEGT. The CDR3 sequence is CASSAGRGPYEQYF. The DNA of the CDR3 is TGTGCCAGCAGTGCCGGCAGGGGCCCTTACGAGCAGTACTTC.

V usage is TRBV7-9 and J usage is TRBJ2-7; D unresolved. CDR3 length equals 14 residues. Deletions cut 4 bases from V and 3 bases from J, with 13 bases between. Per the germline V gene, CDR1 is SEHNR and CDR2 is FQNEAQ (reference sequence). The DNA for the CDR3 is TGTGCCAGCAGCTCAACAGAGAAGGGCTACGAGCAGTACTTC. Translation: CASSSTEKGYEQYF. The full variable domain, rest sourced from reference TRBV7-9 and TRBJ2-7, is DTGVSQNPRHKITKRGQNVTFRCDPISEHNRLYWYRQTLGQGPEFLTYFQNEAQLEKSRLLSDRFSAERPKGSFSTLEIQRTEQGDSAMYLCASSSTEKGYEQYFGPGTRLTVT.

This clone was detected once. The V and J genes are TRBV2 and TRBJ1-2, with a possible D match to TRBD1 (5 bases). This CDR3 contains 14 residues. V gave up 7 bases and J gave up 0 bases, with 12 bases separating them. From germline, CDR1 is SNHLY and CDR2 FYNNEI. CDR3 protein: CASIVGTANYGYTF. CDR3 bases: TGTGCCAGCATTGTAGGGACTGCTAACTATGGCTACACCTTC.

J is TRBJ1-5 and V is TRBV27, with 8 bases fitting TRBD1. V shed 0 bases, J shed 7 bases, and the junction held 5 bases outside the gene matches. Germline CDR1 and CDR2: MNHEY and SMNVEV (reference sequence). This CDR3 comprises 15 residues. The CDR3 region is CASSLSRGLTQPQHF. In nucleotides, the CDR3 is TGTGCCAGCAGTTTATCCAGGGGGCTTACGCAGCCCCAGCATTTT.

The CDR3 reads CASGTGGATGELFF. The CDR3 DNA is TGTGCCAGCGGGACAGGGGGCGCTACCGGGGAGCTGTTTTTT. V gene TRBV9 combines with J gene TRBJ2-2; TRBD1 agrees at 12 bases. Germline assignment: CDR1 SGDLS and CDR2 YYNGEE. The CDR3 loop spans 14 amino acids. With 7 bases clipped from V and 5 bases from J, the junction kept 3 bases outside the gene matches.